This TCR beta chain was captured by sequencing in a study of T cells after yellow fever vaccination. About the research overall: SMART-Seq v4 Ultra Low Input served to prepare low-cell-number fractions. General study points: Post-booster repertoires again held most primary-vaccination clones (just under 97% CD4, 75% to 90% CD8). FACS-sorted repertoires could contain abundant clonotypes contaminating from the bulk population.

TCRdb re-analysed the 5' RACE reads in MiXCR, keeping a single row per CDR3 protein. Seen here are roughly 260,000 distinct CDR3 sequences, 10% to 15% observed once, and the top ten hold roughly 0.5%. As for this clonotype: Its antigen is currently unknown.

The CDR3 contains 15 residues. From germline, CDR1 is MNHNS and CDR2 SASEGT. Deletions cut 11 bases from V and 4 bases from J, with 20 bases between. This sample comprised CD4+ T cells sorted from PBMCs, obtained 45 days after the yellow fever booster vaccination. V gene TRBV6-1 combines with J gene TRBJ2-2; D not resolved. This clonotype was obtained from a man aged 25-40 years who received the YFV17D yellow fever vaccine. The CDR3 loop reads CAGRNPRSVTGELFF. The CDR3, as DNA: TGTGCCGGGCGTAATCCCCGAAGCGTCACCGGGGAGCTGTTTTTT.